A single sample gave rise to the 23 T cell receptor beta chains below, sequenced in a study of CD8+CD57+ T cells in acquired aplastic anemia. Genomic DNA, the template, was used for profiling of the TCR beta VDJ and CDR3. MiXCR, applied by TCRdb to the reads, yields one record per CDR3 protein. The table has about 260,000 distinct CDR3 sequences, approximately 80% seen once; the top ten hold over 35%. Patients who underwent sequencing had shown CD8+CD57+ cell expansion by flow cytometry. The sequenced sample was sorted CD4+, CD8+, or CD8+CD57+ T cells (not recorded which) from PBMCs. These receptors originate from a human donor with aplastic anemia.

Comments on this clonotype: Lacking the conserved final phenylalanine or tryptophan, this CDR3 likely reflects a read error. Because the CDR3's place on the DNA is in doubt, the DNA is left out and the CDR3 is given as listed by TCRdb. The chain joins TRBV7-3 to TRBJ2-3; TRBD1 reflects the table's D call only, with no check against the DNA. Both ends counted, the CDR3 spans 13 residues. Per germline, CDR1 SGHTA and CDR2 FQGTGA. CDR3 loop: CASSVGGTDTTHY.

The J gene is TRBJ1-1, the V gene TRBV2; maybe TRBD1 (5 bases). The ends were cut back, 5 bases at V and 11 bases at J, with 18 bases in the middle. Germline CDR1 and CDR2: SNHLY and FYNNEI. The CDR3 spans 13 residues. CDR3 sequence reads: CASSCTTGGDAFF. The CDR3 DNA is TGTGCCAGCAGTTGCACTACGGGGGGTGACGCTTTCTTT.

This chain links TRBV7-6 with TRBJ2-1; weak D call: TRBD2 (6 bases). Germline V lookup: CDR1 SGHVS, CDR2 FNYEAQ. The CDR3 totals 18 residues. V shed 2 bases and J shed 4 bases, with 21 bases lying between them. CDR3 sequence: CASSLTDRRDSRYNEQFF. CDR3 DNA: TGTGCCAGCAGCTTAACCGACCGGCGGGACTCCCGGTACAATGAGCAGTTCTTC.

Comments on this clonotype: This CDR3 fails to terminate in the conserved phenylalanine or tryptophan, so it likely reflects a read error. The DNA is left out, because the CDR3 cannot be placed on it with certainty; the CDR3 is given as TCRdb lists it. J is TRBJ1-2 and V is TRBV24-1; the table calls TRBD1, which could not be checked here. Germline CDR1 is KGHDR and CDR2 is SFDVKD. Ends included, the CDR3 has 19 residues. Here the CDR3 reads CAPSDKKTGVGELTMATQS.

The sample holds one count of this clonotype. The rearrangement uses TRBV29-1 and TRBJ1-1, with a tentative D call TRBD1 (6 bases). CDR1 is SQVTM and CDR2 is ANQGSEA in the germline V gene. This CDR3 comprises 15 residues. V lost 7 bases and J lost 0, with 18 bases in between. The CDR3, as DNA: TGCAGCGCGAGCAGGGGCGGAGGGATGAACACTGAAGCTTTCTTT. Its protein product is CSASRGGGMNTEAFF.

As for this clonotype: No conserved phenylalanine or tryptophan is present at the end of the CDR3, so a read error is the likely explanation. It is unclear where the CDR3 begins or ends on the DNA, so no DNA is shown, and the CDR3 is as TCRdb lists it. This chain joins TRBV7-8 and TRBJ2-3. The CDR3 is 13 amino acids in total, end residues counted. CDR1 and CDR2 from the germline V gene are SGHVS and FQNEAQ. The CDR3 loop reads CASGVAGTPNTYY.

A note on this clonotype: Because the CDR3 is missing its conserved closing phenylalanine or tryptophan, this is likely a read error. Because the CDR3's place on the DNA is in doubt, the DNA is left out and the CDR3 is given as listed by TCRdb. The chain recombines TRBV2 with TRBJ2-3; the D call in the table, TRBD2, was not verified against the DNA. Looked up from germline, CDR1 is SNHLY and CDR2 is FYNNEI. Counting both end residues, the CDR3 totals 15 amino acids. CDR3 amino acids: CASSASSGPQPQHFG.

The V gene is TRBV14, the J gene TRBJ2-1, with D possibly being TRBD1 or TRBD2 (6 bases each). The germline V gene encodes CDR1 SGHDN and CDR2 FVKESK. The CDR3 runs 16 residues. The V and J ends lost 4 bases and 9 bases respectively, with 22 bases between them. CDR3 amino acids: CASSLDRRGVNTEQFF. The DNA for the CDR3 is TGTGCCAGCAGCCTTGATAGAAGGGGGGTGAACACTGAGCAGTTCTTC.

The V and J genes are TRBV10-3 and TRBJ1-3; D unresolved. Germline V gene sequence: CDR1 ENHRY, CDR2 SYGVKD. The CDR3 contains 14 residues. V gave up 2 bases and J gave up 10 bases, with 15 bases separating them. The DNA of the CDR3 is TGTGCCATCAGTGAGGATCAGGATCTCCGGACCATATATTTT. Translation: CAISEDQDLRTIYF.

The gene calls are TRBV2 and TRBJ2-1; 9 positions match TRBD2. Germline V gene data show CDR1 as SNHLY and CDR2 as FYNNEI. After removal of 6 bases from V and 7 bases from J, the junction contained 7 bases not matched to a gene. The CDR3 spans 14 residues. Here the CDR3 reads CASSLAGVGNEQFF. For the CDR3, the DNA is TGTGCCAGCAGCTTAGCGGGAGTCGGTAATGAGCAGTTCTTC.

This clonotype was seen at least ten times. The rearrangement joins TRBV6-1 to TRBJ1-6; D is possibly TRBD1 (6 bases). There are 14 residues in the CDR3. Per germline, CDR1 MNHNS and CDR2 SASEGT. The V end lost 5 bases, the J end lost 6 bases, and 11 bases lay between the germline ends. The CDR3 sequence is CASSQGPVNSPLHF. As DNA, the CDR3 is TGTGCCAGCAGTCAGGGGCCCGTTAATTCACCCCTCCACTTT.

V gene TRBV2 combines with J gene TRBJ1-5; D is possibly TRBD1 (5 bases). Trimming removed 7 bases at V and 4 bases at J, with 14 bases between. There are 14 residues in the CDR3. Looked up from germline, CDR1 is SNHLY and CDR2 is FYNNEI. CDR3 protein: CASTRDGLNQPQHF. The DNA for the CDR3 is TGTGCCAGCACCAGGGACGGATTAAATCAGCCCCAGCATTTT.

The rearrangement links TRBV19 to TRBJ1-1; the D gene is possibly TRBD1 (5 bases). V lost 4 bases to trimming and J lost 0 bases, with 9 bases between them. The V gene's germline CDR1 is LNHDA and CDR2 SQIVND (reference sequence). This CDR3 is built from 14 residues. This chain's CDR3 is CASSKDTLNTEAFF. CDR3 DNA: TGTGCCAGTAGTAAGGACACTTTGAACACTGAAGCTTTCTTT.

The chain uses TRBV2 and TRBJ1-1; weak D call: TRBD1 (6 bases). The V and J ends lost 4 bases and 1 base respectively, with 13 bases between them. CDR1 is SNHLY, CDR2 FYNNEI, per germline. The CDR3 consists of 15 residues. CDR3 coding DNA: TGTGCCAGCAGTGGGGAGCGGACAGCGAACACTGAAGCTTTCTTT. Its translation is CASSGERTANTEAFF.

Details on this clonotype: This CDR3 is missing its conserved last phenylalanine or tryptophan, likely due to a read error. The DNA is left out, because the CDR3 cannot be placed on it with certainty; the CDR3 is given as TCRdb lists it. The rearrangement links TRBV7-8 to TRBJ2-2; TRBD1 is the table's D call and was not checked against the DNA. Germline lookup yields CDR1 SGHVS and CDR2 FQNEAQ. Including both end residues, the CDR3 is 12 amino acids long. The CDR3: CASSLARGHLSL.

This clonotype was detected only a few times. One end of the junction varies from germline; a read error may be responsible. The CDR3 reads CASSFEGSYGANVLTF. DNA of the CDR3: TGTGCCAGCAGCTTTGAGGGTAGCTACGGGGCCAACGTGCTGACTTTC. V and J are TRBV7-9 and TRBJ2-6; D is possibly TRBD1 or TRBD2 (5 bases each). The CDR3 totals 16 residues. CDR1 and CDR2 from the germline V gene are SEHNR and FQNEAQ (reference sequence).

V and J are TRBV5-5 and TRBJ2-7; 9 bases line up with TRBD2. With V trimmed by 2 bases and J by 7 bases, 13 bases remained unmatched. CDR1 and CDR2 (germline): SGHKS, YYEKEE (reference sequence). The CDR3 runs 16 residues. The CDR3 nucleotides are TGTGCCAGCAGCTTTACTAGAAGCGGGGGGAACGATGAGCAGTACGTC. Translating gives CASSFTRSGGNDEQYV.

This clonotype turned up a few times. Written as DNA, the CDR3 is TGCAGCGTTGAAGGTCGGATGAACACTGAAGCTTTCTTT. Translating it yields CSVEGRMNTEAFF. The V gene is TRBV29-1, the J gene TRBJ1-1; no definite D call. The V and J ends lost 1 base and 0 bases respectively, with 6 bases between them. CDR1 is SQVTM, CDR2 ANQGSEA, per germline. The CDR3 sequence is 13 residues long. The variable domain in full, with the rest retrieved from reference TRBV29-1 and TRBJ1-1, is SAVISQKPSRDICQRGTSLTIQCQVDSQVTMMFWYRQQPGQSLTLIATANQGSEATYESGFVIDKFPISRPNLTFSTLTVSNMSPEDSSIYLCSVEGRMNTEAFFGQGTRLTVV.

V is TRBV7-6 and J is TRBJ2-1; possibly TRBD1 or TRBD2 for D (5 bases each). V lost 1 base and J lost 6, with 16 bases in between. Per the germline V gene, CDR1 is SGHVS and CDR2 is FNYEAQ. The CDR3 is 16 residues long. The CDR3 nucleotides are TGTGCCAGCAGCTTAGGAACGGTTGGGGCGGGCAATGAGCAGTTCTTC. It translates to CASSLGTVGAGNEQFF.

V gene TRBV7-8 combines with J gene TRBJ1-6; tentative D call: TRBD1 (6 bases). The germline V gene has CDR1 SGHVS and CDR2 FQNEAQ. The CDR3 sequence is 14 residues long. The ends were cut back, 0 bases at V and 19 bases at J, with 19 bases in the middle. CDR3 nucleotide sequence: TGTGCCAGCAGCTTAGCCAGGGGCAACTATCCCCAGCACTTT. This sequence encodes CASSLARGNYPQHF.

The V call is TRBV2, the J call TRBJ2-7, with D tentatively TRBD2 (6 bases). This CDR3 is 13 amino acids long. The germline V and J ends were trimmed by 3 bases and 1 base, with 7 bases remaining between them. Germline CDR1 and CDR2: SNHLY and FYNNEI. The CDR3 nucleotides are TGTGCCAGCAGTGATGGGGGGTCCTACGAGCAGTACGTC. Residues: CASSDGGSYEQYV.

A note on this clonotype: At one end the junction does not follow the germline gene, possibly because of a read error. The J gene is TRBJ1-6, the V gene TRBV7-2; D is unclear. The CDR3 contains 14 residues. Germline CDR1 SGHTA, CDR2 FQGNSA. The CDR3 spells CASSLSCYPDPHYF. The CDR3 DNA sequence: TGTGCCAGCAGCTTGAGTTGCTATCCCGATCCCCACTATTTT.

The DNA for the CDR3 is TGCGCCAGCAGCTCCAAAAGCAGCGGGGGGAGCGATGAGCAGTTCTTC. This encodes CASSSKSSGGSDEQFF. V usage is TRBV5-1 and J usage is TRBJ2-1, with 9 bases identical to TRBD2. CDR1 and CDR2 from the germline V gene are SGHRS and YFSETQ. The CDR3 sequence is 16 residues long. V trimming: 3 bases; J trimming: 8 bases; junction bases outside the gene matches: 12. The whole variable domain, remainder taken from reference TRBV5-1 and TRBJ2-1, is KAGVTQTPRYLIKTRGQQVTLSCSPISGHRSVSWYQQTPGQGLQFLFEYFSETQRNKGNFPGRFSGRQFSNSRSEMNVSTLELGDSALYLCASSSKSSGGSDEQFFGPGTRLTVL.